The present TCR beta chain was sequenced within a study of Ad26.COV2.S vaccination and SARS-CoV-2 variants. The method was immunoSEQ multiplex PCR; TCRdb's version includes in-frame clones alone and lacks a portion of them. The sample lists 300,000 to 400,000 clones; under 95% were seen once. This CDR3 comprises 16 residues. V was clipped by 0 bases and J by 4 bases; unmatched bases: 6. CDR1 and CDR2 (germline): SGHRS, YFSETQ. Sequences were derived from peripheral blood, sampled after recovery from COVID-19. The sequence was obtained from a human donor who had recovered from COVID-19. The chain recombines TRBV5-1 with TRBJ2-1; 8 positions match TRBD2. The DNA of the CDR3 is TGCGCCAGCAGCTTGGCCGGGGGGGCGGCGTACAATGAGCAGTTCTTC. It yields the protein CASSLAGGAAYNEQFF. Full variable domain (rest looked up from reference TRBV5-1 and TRBJ2-1): KAGVTQTPRYLIKTRGQQVTLSCSPISGHRSVSWYQQTPGQGLQFLFEYFSETQRNKGNFPGRFSGRQFSNSRSEMNVSTLELGDSALYLCASSLAGGAAYNEQFFGPGTRLTVL.